This T cell receptor (beta chain) was documented in a study of control samples from healthy donors and cancer patients. Only in-frame clones appear in the TCRdb table, and some are missing; sequencing was by immunoSEQ multiplex PCR. The table includes roughly 130,000 clones, over 75% detected once. CDR1 and CDR2 from the germline V gene are SGHTA and FQGNSA. V shed 3 bases and J shed 7 bases, with 10 bases lying between them. CDR3 length: 13 amino acids. The receptor was derived from a man between 18 and 35 years old in good health. V gene TRBV7-2 combines with J gene TRBJ1-5; D remains unclear. Sequenced: blood. CDR3 DNA sequence: TGTGCCAGCAGCTTTAGTCAAAACCAGCCCCAGCATTTT. This codes for CASSFSQNQPQHF.